Detailed here is one T cell receptor beta chain. What it binds is unknown. Sequenced by immunoSEQ multiplex PCR; TCRdb stores in-frame clones only, minus some. Of about 120,000 clones in the sample, 90% were seen once. This sample stems from a study of graft-versus-host responses after intestinal transplantation. Study observations and caveats: The presence of high graft-versus-host to host-versus-graft clonal ratios in allografts characterized patients with graft-donor T cell macrochimerism.

This sample comprised unstimulated CD4+ T cells sorted from spleen or lymph node cells, obtained before intestinal transplant. The receptor's source is a human donor who received an intestinal transplant.

The CDR3 DNA is TGCGCCAGCAGCCAGACTCCGGACTTACAAGAGACCCAGTACTTC. This codes for CASSQTPDLQETQYF. The rearrangement joins TRBV4-3 to TRBJ2-5; D might be TRBD2 (5 bases). The V gene's germline CDR1 is LGHNA and CDR2 YSLEER. Trimming removed 3 bases from V and 2 bases from J, with 13 bases in between. The CDR3 contains 15 residues.